The rows below give T cell receptor beta chains drawn from one sample of a study of blood T cell repertoires in COVID-19. Sequenced by immunoSEQ multiplex PCR; TCRdb stores in-frame clones only, minus some. Counted here are some 200,000 clones, 75% to 85% occurring once; the ten biggest clones make up roughly 12%. Material: PBMCs or T cells enriched from blood (not recorded which). These receptors came from a man aged 40-49 years who had recovered from COVID-19. The CDR3 runs from the conserved cysteine through the conserved F or W. A D gene is named only where the DNA matches it firmly. For some rows the clone size is stated as once, few or many, or as a class when expanded; others skip it.

J gene,clone size,D gene,V gene,CDR3 DNA,CDR3 protein
TRBJ2-1,.,TRBD2,TRBV11-2,TGTGCCAGCAGCTTCCACCGGACTAGCGGAGCCTACAATGAGCAGTTCTTC,CASSFHRTSGAYNEQFF
TRBJ1-5,.,TRBD1,TRBV7-9,TGTGCCAGCAGCCTACAGGGGGGAGACCAGCCCCAGCATTTT,CASSLQGGDQPQHF
TRBJ2-3,.,.,TRBV15,TGTGCCACCCGGCCCGGGGTAGCGGTAAGCACAGATACGCAGTATTTT,CATRPGVAVSTDTQYF
TRBJ1-1,.,TRBD1,TRBV19,TGTGCCAGTAGTAACCTCCGGGACAGAGGAAAGAACACTGAAGCTTTCTTT,CASSNLRDRGKNTEAFF
TRBJ2-7,many,TRBD1,TRBV4-1,TGCGCCAGCAGCCAAGGGACAGGGGTGGGCTACGAGCAGTACTTC,CASSQGTGVGYEQYF
TRBJ1-2,.,TRBD1,TRBV30,TGTGCCTGGAGTGTTCAGGGGGCGGGTGGCTACACCTTC,CAWSVQGAGGYTF
TRBJ2-2,many,TRBD1,TRBV5-4,TGTGCCACCAACCGGGACAGGGGAAGGACCGGGGAGCTGTTTTTT,CATNRDRGRTGELFF
TRBJ2-6,.,TRBD2,TRBV3-1/TRBV3-2,TGTGCCAGCAGCCAAGTGGACCGAGCGGGAGTAGGTTTCGTTCCTTCTGGGGCCAACGTCCTGACTTTC,CASSQVDRAGVGFVPSGANVLTF
TRBJ2-7,.,TRBD2,TRBV6-2/TRBV6-3,TGTGCCAGCAGTTACTCGCGGGGGAGGAACGAGCAGTACTTC,CASSYSRGRNEQYF
TRBJ2-5,.,TRBD2,TRBV27,TGTGCCAGCAGTCCCTGGACTAGCGGGAGTGGGAGTTTGGAGACCCAGTACTTC,CASSPWTSGSGSLETQYF
TRBJ2-5,.,.,TRBV7-9,TGTGCCAGCAGCCCCTTGGACCGCGGGAAGACCCAGTACTTC,CASSPLDRGKTQYF
TRBJ2-1,.,TRBD1,TRBV7-6,TGTGCCAGCAGCATTCGGACAGGGGGCGATGAGCAGTTCTTC,CASSIRTGGDEQFF
TRBJ2-1,.,TRBD2,TRBV6-2/TRBV6-3,TGTGCCAGCAGTTACTCGAGCGGGAGCTCCTACAATGAGCAGTTCTTC,CASSYSSGSSYNEQFF
TRBJ1-6,.,.,TRBV2,TGTGCCAACAACAGGGACGTTAATTCACCCCTCCACTTT,CANNRDVNSPLHF
TRBJ1-1,.,TRBD1,TRBV9,TGTGCCAGCAGCAGACAGGGTGGGAATCGGGGAACTGAAGCTTTCTTT,CASSRQGGNRGTEAFF
TRBJ2-7,.,TRBD1,TRBV5-6,TGTGCCAGCAGCGTGATGACAGGGCGCTACGAGCAGTACTTC,CASSVMTGRYEQYF
TRBJ1-5,once,.,TRBV30,TGTGCCTGGAGCCCCGGGGGGGGCGGCAATCAGCCCCAGCATTTT,CAWSPGGGGNQPQHF
TRBJ1-3,few,.,TRBV30,TGTGCCTGGAGCATGGGGCTCTCTGGAAACACCATATATTTT,CAWSMGLSGNTIYF
TRBJ1-2,.,.,TRBV18,TGTGCCAGCTCACCCTCCAGCGATTCTAACTATGGCTACACCTTC,CASSPSSDSNYGYTF
TRBJ2-3,.,TRBD2,TRBV6-4,TGTGCCAGCAGTGACTCGATAACTAGCGCGGATACGCAGTATTTT,CASSDSITSADTQYF
TRBJ2-1,.,TRBD2,TRBV5-6,TGTGCCAGCAGCTTCAGACTAGCGGGTAACTATGAGCAGTTCTTC,CASSFRLAGNYEQFF
TRBJ2-2,.,.,TRBV28,TGTGCCAGCAGCCTTTACGAAAGCGGTATCTCGCTAAGCGGGGAGCTGTTTTTT,CASSLYESGISLSGELFF
TRBJ2-1,.,TRBD1,TRBV24-1,TGTGCCACCAGTGATGCCGGGACAGGGAGGAATGAGCAGTTCTTC,CATSDAGTGRNEQFF
TRBJ2-3,.,TRBD2,TRBV5-1,TGCGCCAGCAGCTTGGAAGGGACTACGCTGAAGACAGATACGCAGTATTTT,CASSLEGTTLKTDTQYF
TRBJ2-1,.,TRBD1,TRBV19,TGTGCCACGGGACAGGGGACCTACAATGAGCAGTTCTTC,CATGQGTYNEQFF
TRBJ2-1,.,TRBD2,TRBV7-2,TGTGCCAGCAGCTTAACGGGAGGACTCACACCACATGAGCAGTTCTTC,CASSLTGGLTPHEQFF
TRBJ2-1,.,TRBD2,TRBV19,TGTGCCAGTAGTATACGCCTAGCGGATTACAATGAGCAGTTCTTC,CASSIRLADYNEQFF
TRBJ1-2,few,.,TRBV29-1,TGCAGCGTTGAGGCAGGGACTATCTATGGCTACACCTTC,CSVEAGTIYGYTF